The clone carrying this TCR beta chain has more than one count but fewer than ten. Its antigen is undetermined. The data belong to a study of T-cell reconstitution after alpha-beta-depleted transplantation in children. Study-wide results and limits: At the one-year point after transplant, T-cell counts and TCRbeta diversity were found to come mostly from T cells that had been newly produced. Alpha-beta T cells about two months after transplant reportedly derived from several hundred expanded graft clones.

Preparation of the TCRbeta library was carried out with unique molecular identifiers. TCRdb independently ran MiXCR on the PCR reads; one entry per CDR3 protein. This table has around 490,000 distinct CDR3 sequences, roughly an eighth appearing once. Here the sequenced sample was PBMCs, mostly from graft donor cells, taken 180 days after TCRalphabeta/CD19-depleted stem cell transplant. This TCR came from a female patient aged 2-10 years who had a stem cell transplant for aplastic anemia, so the T cells may come from the graft donor.

The CDR3 loop is CASSPKMDPRSDYGYTF. DNA of the CDR3: TGCGCCAGCAGCCCAAAGATGGACCCCCGGTCGGACTATGGCTACACCTTC. The chain is built from TRBV5-1 and TRBJ1-2; the D is unclear. The germline CDR1 and CDR2 sequences are SGHRS and YFSETQ. Deletions cut 4 bases from V and 3 bases from J, with 22 bases between. The CDR3 extends over 17 amino acids.